The next 25 T cell receptor beta chains were all read from a single sample in a study of CXCR3-negative and CXCR3-positive naive CD8 T cells. These receptors are not linked to any known antigen. UMI-labeled 5' RACE TRB cDNA libraries were prepared from the cells. After re-calling the 5' RACE reads, TCRdb lists one entry per CDR3 protein, DNA absent. The sample features about 120,000 distinct CDR3 sequences, with approximately 0.54% in its top ten. Study-level results: More hydrophobic TRB CDR3s were found in CXCR3-positive naive cells than in CXCR3-negative naive cells.

Sequenced input: naive CXCR3+ CD8+ T cells from blood. The sample's subset: CD45RO-CCR7+CD27+CD95- naive CD8+ T cells expressing CXCR3 (TNR3+). These receptors all stem from a human donor in good health. Some clones in this sample may be carry-over from other donors' samples.

CDR3 residues: CSARDFRADEQFF. The chain has TRBV20-1 and TRBJ2-1; the D gene TCRdb calls, TRBD2, cannot be checked with no DNA. Germline V lookup: CDR1 DFQATT, CDR2 SNEGSKA (reference sequence). The CDR3 is 13 residues long.

V usage is TRBV3-2 and J usage is TRBJ1-2. TRBV3-2 is assigned pseudogene status. The CDR3 runs 14 residues. The chain's CDR3 is CASSQEVGGYGYTF.

The chain recombines TRBV25-1 with TRBJ2-3; as DNA is missing, the TRBD1 call by TCRdb cannot be tested. From germline, CDR1 is MGHDK and CDR2 SYGVNS. CDR3 length: 13 amino acids. Here the CDR3 reads CASSEYRADTQYF.

CDR3 sequence reads: CASSLLAETYEQYF. V gene TRBV13 combines with J gene TRBJ2-7; absent DNA, TCRdb's TRBD2 call cannot be checked. CDR1 is PRHDT and CDR2 is FYEKMQ in the germline V gene (reference sequence). The CDR3 has 14 amino acids.

The chain carries TRBV10-2 and TRBJ2-5; TCRdb names TRBD1, which stays unverified in the absence of DNA. From germline, CDR1 is WSHSY and CDR2 SAAADI. The CDR3 runs 13 residues. CDR3 sequence reads: CATTGVSGETQYF.

V and J are TRBV7-9 and TRBJ2-1; the TCRdb D gene call, TRBD2, has no DNA to confirm it. This CDR3 contains 15 residues. Germline V CDR1 and CDR2: SEHNR, FQNEAQ (reference sequence). CDR3 amino acids: CASSLVREEVNEQFF. The full variable domain, in which reference TRBV7-9 and TRBJ2-1 provide the parts outside the CDR3, is DTGVSQNPRHKITKRGQNVTFRCDPISEHNRLYWYRQTLGQGPEFLTYFQNEAQLEKSRLLSDRFSAERPKGSFSTLEIQRTEQGDSAMYLCASSLVREEVNEQFFGPGTRLTVL.

The V gene is TRBV11-2, the J gene TRBJ2-1; TCRdb names TRBD2, which stays unverified in the absence of DNA. Germline-derived CDR1 and CDR2 are SGHAT and FQNNGV. This CDR3 is built from 15 residues. CDR3 region: CASSFPGLAGNEQFF.

The chain couples TRBV29-1 to TRBJ2-7; TCRdb picks TRBD1, but there is no DNA to check that call. This CDR3 comprises 15 residues. Germline values: CDR1 SQVTM, CDR2 ANQGSEA. The CDR3 sequence: CSVYFRDRVTYEQYF.

J is TRBJ2-7 and V is TRBV28. Per the germline V gene, CDR1 is MDHEN and CDR2 is SYDVKM. The CDR3 sequence is 11 residues long. CDR3: CASSRNYEQYF.

The V gene is TRBV12-3 or TRBV12-4, the J gene TRBJ1-2; no DNA is available, so the TRBD1 call from TCRdb remains unchecked. The CDR3 has 13 amino acids. The CDR3 sequence: CASSNPGDAGYTF.

The chain joins TRBV20-1 to TRBJ2-1; TCRdb's assignment of TRBD1 cannot be checked, as there is no DNA. The germline gives CDR1 DFQATT, CDR2 SNEGSKA (reference sequence). The CDR3 covers 16 residues. The CDR3 region is CSARSFGQVILDEQFF.

This chain links TRBV7-9 with TRBJ2-1; TCRdb's D gene call, TRBD2, goes unchecked for lack of DNA. The CDR3 runs 15 residues. Germline CDR1 reads SEHNR; CDR2 reads FQNEAQ (reference sequence). CDR3 region: CASSPASGGAYEQFF.

This chain links TRBV20-1 with TRBJ1-3. CDR1 DFQATT and CDR2 SNEGSKA come from the germline V gene (reference sequence). The CDR3 length is 11 residues. This CDR3 reads CSAGPGNTIYF.

The V and J genes are TRBV6-2 or TRBV6-3 and TRBJ2-5; there is no DNA to check the TCRdb D call of TRBD2. The CDR3 contains 13 residues. The germline gives CDR1 MNHEY, CDR2 SVGEGT. The CDR3 protein is CASTATSVETQYF.

The J gene is TRBJ1-2, the V gene TRBV7-6; TCRdb's D gene call, TRBD1, goes unchecked for lack of DNA. CDR3 size: 15 residues. CDR1 and CDR2 from the germline V gene are SGHVS and FNYEAQ. CDR3 residues: CASSSGPRDNYGYAF.

This chain uses TRBV28 with TRBJ2-7; without DNA, the TCRdb call of TRBD2 cannot be checked. The CDR3 is 14 residues long. Germline V gene lookup returns CDR1 MDHEN and CDR2 SYDVKM. This chain's CDR3 is CASSSGSETYEQYF. The full variable domain, with the rest looked up from reference TRBV28 and TRBJ2-7, is DVKVTQSSRYLVKRTGEKVFLECVQDMDHENMFWYRQDPGLGLRLIYFSYDVKMKEKGDIPEGYSVSREKKERFSLILESASTNQTSMYLCASSSGSETYEQYFGPGTRLTVT.

The rearrangement links TRBV14 to TRBJ2-7. The germline V gene has CDR1 SGHDN and CDR2 FVKESK. The CDR3 sequence is 15 residues long. The chain's CDR3 is CASSSGWSAPYEQYF.

This chain uses TRBV21-1 with TRBJ1-2; TCRdb outputs TRBD1, but without DNA this stays unchecked. TRBV21-1 is a documented pseudogene. The CDR3 length is 16 residues. CDR3: CASSKGQGQNFYGYTF.

V is TRBV7-9 and J is TRBJ1-4. This CDR3 comprises 12 residues. The V gene's germline CDR1 is SEHNR and CDR2 FQNEAQ (reference sequence). The CDR3 is CASVLLEEKLFF. Full variable domain (outside the CDR3, taken from reference TRBV7-9 and TRBJ1-4): DTGVSQNPRHKITKRGQNVTFRCDPISEHNRLYWYRQTLGQGPEFLTYFQNEAQLEKSRLLSDRFSAERPKGSFSTLEIQRTEQGDSAMYLCASVLLEEKLFFGSGTQLSVL.

The rearrangement uses TRBV2 and TRBJ2-7. The CDR3 totals 15 residues. Germline V CDR1 and CDR2: SNHLY, FYNNEI. The CDR3 is CASSEVRMNSYEQYF.

V and J are TRBV5-1 and TRBJ1-1; TCRdb returns TRBD1, unconfirmable since there is no DNA. The CDR3 is made up of 14 amino acids. Germline V lookup: CDR1 SGHRS, CDR2 YFSETQ. The CDR3 sequence is CASSGGTVETEAFF.

V gene TRBV28 combines with J gene TRBJ2-7; TCRdb's D gene call, TRBD1, goes unchecked for lack of DNA. This CDR3 has 15 amino acids. Germline CDR1 and CDR2: MDHEN and SYDVKM. CDR3 residues: CASSLRQGWRYEQYF.

V gene TRBV28 combines with J gene TRBJ1-1; the D call from TCRdb, TRBD1, cannot be confirmed without DNA. Looked up from germline, CDR1 is MDHEN and CDR2 is SYDVKM. CDR3 length: 17 residues. CDR3 amino acids: CASSAYPTMGRGTEAFF.

The gene calls are TRBV18 and TRBJ2-2; TCRdb's D gene call, TRBD1, goes unchecked for lack of DNA. Per the germline V gene, CDR1 is KGHSH and CDR2 is LQKENI. This CDR3 is built from 15 residues. This chain's CDR3 is CASSPPGQDTGELFF.

The chain employs TRBV10-3 and TRBJ2-1; with no DNA, the TCRdb D assignment of TRBD1 cannot be verified. The germline V gene encodes CDR1 ENHRY and CDR2 SYGVKD. There are 14 residues in the CDR3. The CDR3 reads CAISESPAPRAQFF.